This T cell receptor beta chain was recorded in a study of shared clonotypes between healthy human individuals. Naive CD8 cells comprised CD45RO-negative, CCR7-positively selected cells, excluding terminally differentiated effector memory CD45RA+ cells. Assay: immunoSEQ multiplex PCR; the TCRdb copy retains only in-frame clones and omits some. The top ten hold 1% to 1.5% of the sample, which has around 2,000,000 clones, roughly 95% seen once. The CDR3 extends over 16 amino acids. V dropped 5 bases and J dropped 5; count of bases not matched to a gene: 10. Germline V lookup: CDR1 SGHRS, CDR2 YFSETQ. The chain carries TRBV5-1 and TRBJ2-7, with 13 bases matching TRBD2. The sequencing input was naive CD8+ T cells sorted from blood. The clonotype comes from a man between 18 and 29 years old in good health. CDR3 in amino acids: CASSTGLAGEDHEQYF. Written as DNA, the CDR3 is TGCGCCAGCAGTACCGGACTAGCGGGGGAGGATCACGAGCAGTACTTC.